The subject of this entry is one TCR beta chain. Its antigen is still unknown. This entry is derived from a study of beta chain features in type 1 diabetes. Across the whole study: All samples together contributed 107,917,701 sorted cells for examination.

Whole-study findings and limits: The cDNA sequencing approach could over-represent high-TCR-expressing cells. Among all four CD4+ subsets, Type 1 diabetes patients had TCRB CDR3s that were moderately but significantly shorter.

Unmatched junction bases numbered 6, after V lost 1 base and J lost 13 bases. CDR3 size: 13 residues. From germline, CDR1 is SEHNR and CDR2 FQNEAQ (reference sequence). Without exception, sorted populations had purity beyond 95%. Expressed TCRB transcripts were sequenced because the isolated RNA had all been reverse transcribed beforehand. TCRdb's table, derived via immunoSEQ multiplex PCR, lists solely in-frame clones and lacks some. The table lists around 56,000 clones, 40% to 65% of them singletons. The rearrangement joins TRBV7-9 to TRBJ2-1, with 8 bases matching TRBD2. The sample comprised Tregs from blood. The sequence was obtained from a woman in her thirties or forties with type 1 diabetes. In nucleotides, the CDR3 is TGTGCCAGCAGCTTAGGCGGGGGGCGGATTCAGTTCTTC. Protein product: CASSLGGGRIQFF.